A single sample is the source of the 25 T cell receptor beta chains below, sequenced in a study of Tregs in tolerant kidney transplant recipients. Repertoires were generated with immunoSEQ multiplex PCR, while TCRdb's copy carries only in-frame clones and drops some. This sample's clone table lists some 6,000 clones. Mixed chimerism was transient after nonmyeloablative marrow transplants from related graft donors. Sample: CD8+ T cells from blood (PBMCs), taken 12 months after the transplant. Every receptor here comes from a human patient who received a combined kidney and bone marrow transplant. Some T cells here may be from the graft donor.

Details on this clone: The read ends 3 residues before the CDR3 terminus; that terminus is restored from the germline J gene. The rearrangement joins TRBV5-1 to TRBJ2-7; 9 nucleotides agree with TRBD2. J gave up 3 bases and V 0 bases, and 7 bases lay outside the gene matches. The CDR3 loop spans 16 amino acids. The germline CDR1 and CDR2 sequences are SGHRS and YFSETQ. The CDR3 loop reads CASSLDLAGEFYEQYF. CDR3 DNA, as far as it was read: TGCGCCAGCAGCTTGGATTTAGCGGGAGAGTTCTACGAG.

In the case of this clone: The read stops 3 residues short of the end of the CDR3; the missing end is completed from the germline J gene. The rearrangement links TRBV7-6 to TRBJ2-3; 12 nucleotides agree with TRBD2. Trimming cost V 4 bases and J 4 bases; bases outside gene matches: 12. Looked up from germline, CDR1 is SGHVS and CDR2 is FNYEAQ. This CDR3 has 18 amino acids. Partial CDR3 DNA: TGTGCCAGCAGCTCACACCTAGCGGGAGGGCCAAGCCCAGATACG. This sequence encodes CASSSHLAGGPSPDT. The complete CDR3 protein is CASSSHLAGGPSPDTQYF.

With regard to this clone: The read terminates 3 residues ahead of where the CDR3 ends, so the germline J gene completes it. The chain combines TRBV11-2 with TRBJ1-5, with D possibly matching TRBD1 (5 bases). Germline V CDR1 and CDR2: SGHAT, FQNNGV. This CDR3 comprises 15 residues. Trimming stripped 0 bases from V and 7 bases from J, with 13 bases between. The CDR3 bases that were read are TGTGCCAGCAGCTTAGATCGCAGGGACTACCAGCCC. As protein: CASSLDRRDYQP. The entire CDR3 is CASSLDRRDYQPQHF.

Notes on this clone: The read gets to within 3 residues of the CDR3 end, and the germline J gene fills in the rest. V gene TRBV2 combines with J gene TRBJ1-4; D not resolved. Germline assignment: CDR1 SNHLY and CDR2 FYNNEI. This CDR3 spans 14 amino acids. The V gene lost 2 bases and the J gene lost 8 bases, with 12 bases spanning the gap. The DNA read from the CDR3 is TGTGCCAGCAGTGAATACGGTGCTTTAGAAAAA. Its protein is CASSEYGALEK. In full, the CDR3 reads CASSEYGALEKLFF. Full variable domain (missing parts from reference TRBV2 and TRBJ1-4): EPEVTQTPSHQVTQMGQEVILRCVPISNHLYFYWYRQILGQKVEFLVSFYNNEISEKSEIFDDQFSVERPDGSNFTLKIRSTKLEDSAMYFCASSEYGALEKLFFGSGTQLSVL.

Worth noting for this clone: The CDR3 extends 3 residues past the end of the read, so its final part is completed from the germline J gene. The chain recombines TRBV19 with TRBJ2-7; TRBD1 matches at 9 bases. The CDR3 is 15 residues long. CDR1 is LNHDA and CDR2 is SQIVND in the germline V gene (reference sequence). The ends lost 6 bases at V and 1 base at J; junction bases unmatched: 7. The CDR3 here is CASSVGTGISYEQYF. The CDR3 DNA, read in part, is TGTGCCAGTAGCGTCGGGACAGGGATATCCTACGAG.

Of note for this clone: The read gets to within 3 residues of the CDR3 end, and the germline J gene fills in the rest. V and J are TRBV7-9 and TRBJ2-1, with TRBD2 matching over 7 bases. CDR1 SEHNR and CDR2 FQNEAQ come from the germline V gene (reference sequence). The V and J ends lost 5 bases and 5 bases, in that order; junction bases with no gene match: 6. There are 14 residues in the CDR3. The sequenced part of the CDR3 DNA is TGTGCCAGCAGCCGGACTAGTGGGAACAATGAG. This gives the protein CASSRTSGNNE. The full CDR3 reads CASSRTSGNNEQFF.

With regard to this clone: The DNA ends 3 residues before the CDR3 does, and the rest of the CDR3 is filled in from the germline J gene. The chain is built from TRBV11-2 and TRBJ2-2; D might be TRBD1 (7 bases). Looked up from germline, CDR1 is SGHAT and CDR2 is FQNNGV. The CDR3 runs to 15 residues. Trimming stripped 1 base from V and 5 bases from J, with 11 bases between. The sequenced CDR3 bases are TGTGCCAGCAGCTTAGGCGCAGGGGGGACCGGGGAG. As protein: CASSLGAGGTGE. The complete CDR3 sequence is CASSLGAGGTGELFF.

A note on this clone: The CDR3 extends 3 residues past the end of the read, so its final part is completed from the germline J gene. The chain links TRBV29-1 to TRBJ2-1, with 15 nucleotides matching TRBD2. The germline CDR1 and CDR2 sequences are SQVTM and ANQGSEA. The CDR3 is 18 amino acids. J was trimmed by 4 bases and V by 3 bases; bases with no gene match: 10. CDR3 bases read: TGCAGCGTTGAGCCCGGGACTAGCGGGAGGCGAGGGTACAATGAG. Translation gives CSVEPGTSGRRGYNE. The CDR3 in full is CSVEPGTSGRRGYNEQFF.

Note on this clone: The read ends 3 residues before the CDR3 terminus; that terminus is restored from the germline J gene. The chain has TRBV7-9 and TRBJ2-7, with D perhaps TRBD1 (6 bases). V lost 5 bases and J lost 4, with 12 bases in between. The germline V gene encodes CDR1 SEHNR and CDR2 FQNEAQ (reference sequence). The CDR3 consists of 13 residues. CDR3 bases read: TGTGCCAGCAGCCCCGTAGACAGGTACGAG. Translating gives CASSPVDRYE. The full CDR3 protein is CASSPVDRYEQYF.

Of note for this clone: From the germline J gene comes the end of the CDR3, since the read stops 3 residues before it. The V call is TRBV7-9, the J call TRBJ2-7, with 13 positions matching TRBD2. The CDR3 has 15 amino acids. Germline CDR1 reads SEHNR; CDR2 reads FQNEAQ (reference sequence). V lost 5 bases, J lost 3 bases, and 4 bases stayed unmatched. The sequenced CDR3 bases are TGTGCCAGCAGCGGACTAGCGGGAGATAACTACGAG. It codes for CASSGLAGDNYE. The whole CDR3 reads CASSGLAGDNYEQYF. Drawing the rest from reference TRBV7-9 and TRBJ2-7, the complete variable domain is DTGVSQNPRHKITKRGQNVTFRCDPISEHNRLYWYRQTLGQGPEFLTYFQNEAQLEKSRLLSDRFSAERPKGSFSTLEIQRTEQGDSAMYLCASSGLAGDNYEQYFGPGTRLTVT.

CDR3 DNA, as far as it was read: TGTGCCAGCAGCTCCCGACAGCCAGCTAACTATGGC. Encoded protein: CASSSRQPANYG. The CDR3 reads in full as CASSSRQPANYGYTF. This chain connects TRBV7-9 to TRBJ1-2, with D perhaps matching TRBD1 (5 bases). From the germline J gene comes the end of the CDR3, since the read stops 3 residues before it. The CDR3 covers 15 residues. CDR1 and CDR2 from the germline V gene are SEHNR and FQNEAQ (reference sequence). V lost 4 bases and J 0 bases, leaving 12 bases between the germline ends.

This clone is identified as medium-sized from frequency. At one of its ends the junction is not consistent with the germline gene, which may arise from a read error. The read comes to an end 3 residues before the CDR3 does, leaving the germline J gene to fill in the end. The chain links TRBV4-2 to TRBJ2-6, with 7 bases fitting TRBD1. From germline, CDR1 is LGHNA and CDR2 YNFKEQ. CDR3 length equals 16 residues. CDR3 bases read: TGCGCCAGCAGCCAAGATGACAGGGCTGGGGCCAACGTC. Translated: CASSQDDRAGANV. The CDR3 in full is CASSQDDRAGANVLTF.

A remark on this clone: Read data end 3 residues before the CDR3 end; the end is taken from the germline J gene. This chain connects TRBV7-2 to TRBJ2-1; TRBD2 matches at 9 bases. The J segment lost 6 bases and the V segment lost 5 bases, leaving 5 bases of the junction unmatched. The CDR3 has 14 amino acids. Germline CDR1 SGHTA, CDR2 FQGNSA. The covered CDR3 bases are TGTGCCAGCAGCGTTAGCGGGAGAGTCAATGAG. Amino acid sequence: CASSVSGRVNE. The CDR3, in full, reads CASSVSGRVNEQFF.

For this clone: With the read ending 3 residues before the CDR3 end, the germline J gene is used to fill in that end. The chain combines TRBV19 with TRBJ1-1; D is possibly TRBD1 (5 bases). The CDR3 is 13 amino acids. V was cut by 7 bases and J by 6 bases, with 15 bases left in between. Germline-derived CDR1 and CDR2 are LNHDA and SQIVND (reference sequence). The CDR3 here is CASKTSGTPEAFF. CDR3 DNA (partial): TGTGCCAGTAAGACTTCAGGGACTCCTGAA.

Regarding this clone: The read is 3 residues too short to cover the CDR3 end, so that end is filled in from the germline J gene. This chain uses TRBV7-8 with TRBJ2-7; TRBD2 matches 7 bases. V lost 5 bases and J lost 1; bases outside the gene matches: 8. This CDR3 has 15 residues. Germline loops: CDR1 SGHVS, CDR2 FQNEAQ. CDR3: CASSVKRGLSYEQYF. The sequenced CDR3 bases are TGTGCCAGCAGCGTCAAGCGGGGATTGTCCTACGAG.

This clone is classed as large by frequency. The read terminates 3 residues ahead of where the CDR3 ends, so the germline J gene completes it. The genes are TRBV20-1 and TRBJ2-2; D not certain. Trimming cost V 6 bases and J 2 bases, with 10 bases left between them. This CDR3 region has 13 residues. Germline V gene data show CDR1 as DFQATT and CDR2 as SNEGSKA (reference sequence). Incomplete CDR3 DNA: TGCAGTGCACAGACGGAAAACACCGGGGAG. Amino acid sequence: CSAQTENTGE. The CDR3 in its entirety is CSAQTENTGELFF.

In regard to this clone: The DNA ends 3 residues before the CDR3 does, and the rest of the CDR3 is filled in from the germline J gene. The chain has TRBV6-1 and TRBJ1-5; weak D call: TRBD1 (5 bases). Germline V gene sequence: CDR1 MNHNS, CDR2 SASEGT. Between the trimmed V and J ends, which lost 3 bases and 9 bases, there was a span of 15 bases. CDR3 size: 14 residues. Partial CDR3 DNA: TGTGCCAGCAGTGAGGGGCGGTCGGGTTGGCCC. Encoded protein: CASSEGRSGWP. The whole CDR3 sequence reads CASSEGRSGWPQHF.

As regards this clone: The CDR3 end is not reached by the read, which stops 3 residues before it; the germline J gene fills it in. The chain uses TRBV7-2 and TRBJ2-7; TRBD1 is a possible D gene (8 bases). With 1 base removed from V and 5 bases from J, the gap between germline ends came to 12 bases. The CDR3 length is 14 residues. Germline loops: CDR1 SGHTA, CDR2 FQGNSA. CDR3 sequence: CASSLDRGGNEQYF. The sequenced part of the CDR3 DNA is TGTGCCAGCAGCTTAGACAGGGGGGGCAACGAG.

Considering frequency, this clone is large (0.1 to 1%). Read data end 3 residues before the CDR3 end; the end is taken from the germline J gene. V usage is TRBV3-1 (or the pseudogene TRBV3-2) and J usage is TRBJ2-6; 10 positions match TRBD2. There are 18 residues in the CDR3. Germline V lookup: CDR1 LGHDT, CDR2 YNNKEL (reference sequence). Trimming removed 0 bases from V and 0 bases from J; junction bases left unmatched: 2. The CDR3 DNA, read in part, is TGTGCCAGCAGCCAAGAACTAGCGGGACCCTCTGGGGCCAACGTC. This gives the protein CASSQELAGPSGANV. The whole CDR3 is CASSQELAGPSGANVLTF.

As regards this clone: The read ends 3 residues before the CDR3 terminus; that terminus is restored from the germline J gene. The rearrangement joins TRBV6-1 to TRBJ1-5; 9 bases agree with TRBD1. Germline values: CDR1 MNHNS, CDR2 SASEGT. The CDR3 runs 15 residues. Trimming at V came to 2 bases and at J to 6 bases, leaving 5 bases not matched to a gene. CDR3 DNA (partial): TGTGCCAGCAGTGAACTGACAGGGGGGAGTCAGCCC. It translates to CASSELTGGSQP. In full, the CDR3 reads CASSELTGGSQPQHF.

On this clone itself: The CDR3 goes on 3 residues after the read ends, and that part is filled in from the germline J gene. The chain uses TRBV29-1 and TRBJ2-7; TRBD2 is a possible D gene (5 bases). Trimming took 2 bases from V and 5 from J, leaving 10 bases between them. The CDR3 spans 12 residues. CDR1 is SQVTM, CDR2 ANQGSEA, per germline. The covered CDR3 bases are TGCAGCGTTGAATGGACTTCCCACGAG. The encoded protein is CSVEWTSHE. The whole CDR3 is CSVEWTSHEQYF.

A word on this clone: A read error may account for a junction end that differs from germline. The read falls 3 residues short of the CDR3 end, and the missing part is taken from the germline J gene. The chain joins TRBV4-2 to TRBJ1-1; D may be TRBD1 (5 bases). This CDR3 spans 16 amino acids. Germline CDR1 reads LGHNA; CDR2 reads YNFKEQ. The covered CDR3 bases are TGCGCCAGCAGCCAAGATCGGGCAGGGATGAACACTGAA. Its protein is CASSQDRAGMNTE. The whole CDR3 is CASSQDRAGMNTEAFF.

On this clone itself: The missing CDR3 end, 3 residues past where the read stops, is filled in from the germline J gene. The rearrangement links TRBV7-8 to TRBJ2-7; tentatively, D is TRBD1 (5 bases). The germline CDR1 and CDR2 sequences are SGHVS and FQNEAQ. The CDR3 has 13 residues. V lost 1 base to trimming and J lost 3 bases, with 7 bases between them. The DNA read from the CDR3 is TGTGCCAGCAGCTTAGTGGGGCACTACGAG. It is translated as CASSLVGHYE. The entire CDR3 protein reads CASSLVGHYEQYF.

Turning to this clone: The read falls 3 residues short of the CDR3 end, and the missing part is taken from the germline J gene. The chain employs TRBV29-1 and TRBJ2-5; 9 positions agree with TRBD2. J was trimmed by 5 bases and V by 4 bases; bases with no gene match: 14. The CDR3 has 16 residues. CDR1 and CDR2 from the germline V gene are SQVTM and ANQGSEA. The sequenced CDR3 bases are TGCAGCGTTGTTGAGCTAGCGGGATTAACTCGGGAGACC. Translating it yields CSVVELAGLTRET. The CDR3 in its entirety is CSVVELAGLTRETQYF.

CDR3 bases read: TGTGCCAGCAGCTTAGCGCTTAGGGATGAG. Translating gives CASSLALRDE. The CDR3 in its entirety is CASSLALRDEQFF. The chain links TRBV7-9 to TRBJ2-1; D not certain. The read comes to an end 3 residues before the CDR3 does, leaving the germline J gene to fill in the end. CDR3 length: 13 amino acids. Germline loops: CDR1 SEHNR, CDR2 FQNEAQ (reference sequence). Trimming shortened V by 0 bases and J by 8 bases, and 8 bases separated the two germline ends.